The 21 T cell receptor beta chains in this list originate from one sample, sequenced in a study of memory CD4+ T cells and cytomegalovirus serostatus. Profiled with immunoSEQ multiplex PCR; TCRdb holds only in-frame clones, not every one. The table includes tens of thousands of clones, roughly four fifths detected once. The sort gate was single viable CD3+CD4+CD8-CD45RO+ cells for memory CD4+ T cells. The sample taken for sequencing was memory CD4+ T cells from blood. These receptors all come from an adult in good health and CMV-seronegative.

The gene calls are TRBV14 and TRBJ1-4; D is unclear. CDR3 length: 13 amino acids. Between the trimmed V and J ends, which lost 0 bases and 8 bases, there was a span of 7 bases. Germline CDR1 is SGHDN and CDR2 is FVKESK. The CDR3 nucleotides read TGTGCCAGCAGCCAAGACTTGGGGGAAAAACTGTTTTTT. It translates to CASSQDLGEKLFF.

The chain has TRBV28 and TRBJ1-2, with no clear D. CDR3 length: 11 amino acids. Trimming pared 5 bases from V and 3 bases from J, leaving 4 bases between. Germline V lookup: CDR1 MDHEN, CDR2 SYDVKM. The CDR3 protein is CASSEDYGYTF. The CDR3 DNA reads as TGTGCCAGCAGTGAAGACTATGGCTACACCTTC.

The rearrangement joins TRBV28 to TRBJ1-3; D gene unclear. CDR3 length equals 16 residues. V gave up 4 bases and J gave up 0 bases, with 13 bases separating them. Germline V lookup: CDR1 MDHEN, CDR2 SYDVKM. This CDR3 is CASSSPPPSSGNTIYF. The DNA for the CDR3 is TGTGCCAGCAGTTCACCCCCCCCGAGCTCTGGAAACACCATATATTTT.

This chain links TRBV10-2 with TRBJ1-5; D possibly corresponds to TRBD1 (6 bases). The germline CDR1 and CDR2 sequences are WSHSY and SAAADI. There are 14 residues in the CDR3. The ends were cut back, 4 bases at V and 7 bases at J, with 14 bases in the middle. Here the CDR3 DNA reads TGCGCCAGCAGTGGTAACAGGGACGGGCAGCCCCAGCATTTT. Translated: CASSGNRDGQPQHF.

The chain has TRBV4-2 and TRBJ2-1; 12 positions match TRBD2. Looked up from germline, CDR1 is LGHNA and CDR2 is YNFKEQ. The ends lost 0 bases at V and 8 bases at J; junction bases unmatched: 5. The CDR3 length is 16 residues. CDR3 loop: CASSQEGTSGWDEQFF. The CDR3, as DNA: TGTGCCAGCAGCCAAGAGGGGACTAGCGGGTGGGATGAGCAGTTCTTC.

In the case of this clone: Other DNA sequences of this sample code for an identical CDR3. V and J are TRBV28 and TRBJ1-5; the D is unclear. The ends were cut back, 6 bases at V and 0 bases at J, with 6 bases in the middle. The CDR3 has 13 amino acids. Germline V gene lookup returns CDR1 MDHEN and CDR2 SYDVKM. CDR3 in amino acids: CASSLDSNQPQHF. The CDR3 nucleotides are TGTGCCAGCAGCCTCGATAGCAATCAGCCCCAGCATTTT.

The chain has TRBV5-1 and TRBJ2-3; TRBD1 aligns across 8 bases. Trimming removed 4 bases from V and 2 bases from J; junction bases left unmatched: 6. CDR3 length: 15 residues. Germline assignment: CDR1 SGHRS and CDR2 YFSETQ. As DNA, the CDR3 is TGCGCCAGCAGCCAAGACAGGGGCGCCACAGATACGCAGTATTTT. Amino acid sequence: CASSQDRGATDTQYF.

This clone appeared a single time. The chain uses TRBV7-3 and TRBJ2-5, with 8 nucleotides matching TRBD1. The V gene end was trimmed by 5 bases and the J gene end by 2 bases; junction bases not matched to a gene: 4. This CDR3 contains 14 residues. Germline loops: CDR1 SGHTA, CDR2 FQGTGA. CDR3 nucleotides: TGTGCCAGCAGCGCCGGACAGGGACAAGAGACCCAGTACTTC. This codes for CASSAGQGQETQYF.

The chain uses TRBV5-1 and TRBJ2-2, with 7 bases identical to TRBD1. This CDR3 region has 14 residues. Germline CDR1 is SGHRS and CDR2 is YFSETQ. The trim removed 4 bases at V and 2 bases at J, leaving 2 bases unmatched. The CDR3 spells CASSRDRNTGELFF. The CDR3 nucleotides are TGCGCCAGCAGCCGGGACAGAAACACCGGGGAGCTGTTTTTT. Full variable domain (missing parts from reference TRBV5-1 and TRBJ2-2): KAGVTQTPRYLIKTRGQQVTLSCSPISGHRSVSWYQQTPGQGLQFLFEYFSETQRNKGNFPGRFSGRQFSNSRSEMNVSTLELGDSALYLCASSRDRNTGELFFGEGSRLTVL.

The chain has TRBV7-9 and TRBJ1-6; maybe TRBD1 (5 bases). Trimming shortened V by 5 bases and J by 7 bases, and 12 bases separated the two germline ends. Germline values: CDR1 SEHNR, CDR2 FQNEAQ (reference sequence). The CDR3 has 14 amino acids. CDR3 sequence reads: CASSPRQGNSPLHF. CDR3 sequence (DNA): TGTGCCAGCAGCCCGCGTCAGGGAAATTCACCCCTCCACTTT. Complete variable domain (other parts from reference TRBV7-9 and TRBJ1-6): DTGVSQNPRHKITKRGQNVTFRCDPISEHNRLYWYRQTLGQGPEFLTYFQNEAQLEKSRLLSDRFSAERPKGSFSTLEIQRTEQGDSAMYLCASSPRQGNSPLHFGNGTRLTVT.

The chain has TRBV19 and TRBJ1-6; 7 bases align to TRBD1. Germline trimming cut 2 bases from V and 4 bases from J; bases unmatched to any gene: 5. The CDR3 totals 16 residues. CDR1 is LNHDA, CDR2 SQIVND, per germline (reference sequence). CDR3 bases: TGTGCCAGTAGTATATCCGCAGGGGGATATAATTCACCCCTCCACTTT. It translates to CASSISAGGYNSPLHF.

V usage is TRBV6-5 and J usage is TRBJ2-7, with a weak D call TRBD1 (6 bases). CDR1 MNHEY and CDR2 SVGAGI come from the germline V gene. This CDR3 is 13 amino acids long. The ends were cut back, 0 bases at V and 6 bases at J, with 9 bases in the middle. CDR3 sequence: CASSYSLDSEQYF. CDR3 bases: TGTGCCAGCAGTTACTCGCTGGACAGCGAGCAGTACTTC.

CDR3 sequence: CASSVGGNYGYTF. The CDR3 DNA is TGTGCCAGCAGCGTAGGTGGGAACTATGGCTACACCTTC. The V gene is TRBV9, the J gene TRBJ1-2; D gene unclear. Germline CDR1 and CDR2: SGDLS and YYNGEE. V was pared by 0 bases and J by 2 bases, with 5 bases between. This CDR3 region has 13 residues.

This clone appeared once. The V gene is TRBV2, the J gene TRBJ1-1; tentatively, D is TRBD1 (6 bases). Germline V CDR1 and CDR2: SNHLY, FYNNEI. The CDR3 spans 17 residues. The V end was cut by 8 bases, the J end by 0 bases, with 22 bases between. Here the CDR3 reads CASSRVFRGPMNTEAFF. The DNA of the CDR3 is TGTGCCAGCTCCAGGGTCTTCAGGGGCCCCATGAACACTGAAGCTTTCTTT.

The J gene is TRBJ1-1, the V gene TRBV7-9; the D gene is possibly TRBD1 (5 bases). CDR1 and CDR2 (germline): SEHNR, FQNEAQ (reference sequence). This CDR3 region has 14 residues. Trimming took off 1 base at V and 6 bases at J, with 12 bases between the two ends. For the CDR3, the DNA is TGTGCCAGCAGCTTAGGGGGGGGTAAACCTGAAGCTTTCTTT. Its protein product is CASSLGGGKPEAFF.

The CDR3 DNA follows: TGTGCCAGCAGTTTCGGGCTAGCGGGAGTCGGTGAGCAGTTCTTC. It translates to CASSFGLAGVGEQFF. The chain joins TRBV27 to TRBJ2-1; 10 nucleotides align to TRBD2. Per the germline V gene, CDR1 is MNHEY and CDR2 is SMNVEV (reference sequence). The junction had 8 bases not matched to a gene; V was cut back by 3 bases and J by 9 bases. CDR3 length equals 15 residues.

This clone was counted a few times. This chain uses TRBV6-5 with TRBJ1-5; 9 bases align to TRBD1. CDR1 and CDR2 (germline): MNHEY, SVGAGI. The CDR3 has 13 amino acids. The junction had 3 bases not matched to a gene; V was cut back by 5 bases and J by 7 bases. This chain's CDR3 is CASSGQGRQPQHF. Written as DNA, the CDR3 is TGTGCCAGCAGTGGACAGGGGAGGCAGCCCCAGCATTTT.

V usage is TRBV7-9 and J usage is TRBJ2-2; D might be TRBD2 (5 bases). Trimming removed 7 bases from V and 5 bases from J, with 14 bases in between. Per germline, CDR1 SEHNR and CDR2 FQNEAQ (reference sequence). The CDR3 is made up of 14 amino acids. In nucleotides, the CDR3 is TGTGCCAGCACCGCGGGCATGAATACCGGGGAGCTGTTTTTT. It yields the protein CASTAGMNTGELFF.

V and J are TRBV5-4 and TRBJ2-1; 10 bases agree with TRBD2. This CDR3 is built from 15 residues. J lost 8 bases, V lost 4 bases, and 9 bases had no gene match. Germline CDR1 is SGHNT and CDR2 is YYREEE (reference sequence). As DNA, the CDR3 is TGTGCCAGCAGCCCCCCGGCTAGCGGGAGTTATGAGCAGTTCTTC. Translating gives CASSPPASGSYEQFF. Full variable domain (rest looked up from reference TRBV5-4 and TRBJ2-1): ETGVTQSPTHLIKTRGQQVTLRCSSQSGHNTVSWYQQALGQGPQFIFQYYREEENGRGNFPPRFSGLQFPNYSSELNVNALELDDSALYLCASSPPASGSYEQFFGPGTRLTVL.

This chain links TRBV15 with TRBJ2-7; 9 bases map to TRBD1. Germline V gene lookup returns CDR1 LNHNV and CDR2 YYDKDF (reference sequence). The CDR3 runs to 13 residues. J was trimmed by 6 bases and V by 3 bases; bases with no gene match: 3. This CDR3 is CATSRDRGREQYF. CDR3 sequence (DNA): TGTGCCACCAGCAGGGACAGGGGTCGCGAGCAGTACTTC.

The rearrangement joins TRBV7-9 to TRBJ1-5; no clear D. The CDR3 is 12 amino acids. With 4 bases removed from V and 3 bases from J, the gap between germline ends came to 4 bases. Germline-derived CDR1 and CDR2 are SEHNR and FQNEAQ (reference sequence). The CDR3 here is CASSSLNQPQHF. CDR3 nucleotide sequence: TGTGCCAGCAGCTCCCTCAATCAGCCCCAGCATTTT.